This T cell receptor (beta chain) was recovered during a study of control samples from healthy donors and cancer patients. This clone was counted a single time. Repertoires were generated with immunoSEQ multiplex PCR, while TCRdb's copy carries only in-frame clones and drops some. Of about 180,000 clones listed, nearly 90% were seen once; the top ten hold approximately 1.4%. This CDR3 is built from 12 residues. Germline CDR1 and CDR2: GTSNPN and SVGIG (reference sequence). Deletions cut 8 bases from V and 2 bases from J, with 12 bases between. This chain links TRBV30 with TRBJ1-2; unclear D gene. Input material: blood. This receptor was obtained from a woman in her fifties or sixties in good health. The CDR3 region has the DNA TGTGCCCTAGTAAGGGAAAACTATGGCTACACCTTC. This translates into CALVRENYGYTF.